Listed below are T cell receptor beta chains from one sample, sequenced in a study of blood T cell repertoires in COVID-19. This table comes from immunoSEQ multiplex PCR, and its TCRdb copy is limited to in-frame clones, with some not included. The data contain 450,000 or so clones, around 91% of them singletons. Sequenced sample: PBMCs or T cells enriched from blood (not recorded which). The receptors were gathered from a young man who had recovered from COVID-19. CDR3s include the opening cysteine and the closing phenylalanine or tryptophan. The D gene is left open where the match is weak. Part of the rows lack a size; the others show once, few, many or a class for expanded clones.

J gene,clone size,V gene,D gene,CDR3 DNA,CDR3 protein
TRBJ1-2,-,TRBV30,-,TGTGCCTGGAGTAGGGGCTCTAACTATGGCTACACCTTC,CAWSRGSNYGYTF
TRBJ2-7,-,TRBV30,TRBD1,TGTGCCTGGAGTGTACGACTCCTAGACGACAGGGGCTACGAGCAGTACTTC,CAWSVRLLDDRGYEQYF
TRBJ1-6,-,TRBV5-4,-,TGTGCCAGCAGCTTCCAACAGGGATTGGCTTCACCCCTCCACTTT,CASSFQQGLASPLHF
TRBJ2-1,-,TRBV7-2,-,TGTGCCAGCAGCTCTCAGGCCGGGAGAGGATTAAACAATGAGCAGTTCTTC,CASSSQAGRGLNNEQFF
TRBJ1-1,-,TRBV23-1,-,TGCGCCAGCAGTTCAGGGAGGAGAGAAATGAACACTGAAGCTTTCTTT,CASSSGRREMNTEAFF
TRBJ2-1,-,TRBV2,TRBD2,TGTGCCAGCATAAAAGGGACTAGCGGAGATTACAATGAGCAGTTCTTC,CASIKGTSGDYNEQFF
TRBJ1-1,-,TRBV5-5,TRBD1,TGTGCCAGCAGCACACCGACAGGGGGGCCGAACACTGAAGCTTTCTTT,CASSTPTGGPNTEAFF
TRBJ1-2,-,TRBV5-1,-,TGCGCCAGCAGCTCCACGGGGAACTATGGCTACACCTTC,CASSSTGNYGYTF
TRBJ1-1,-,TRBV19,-,TGTGCCAGTAGTATCAGAGAAGCTTTCTTT,CASSIREAFF
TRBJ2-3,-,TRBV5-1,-,TGCGCCAGCAGCTTGGACTCAGATACGCAGTATTTT,CASSLDSDTQYF
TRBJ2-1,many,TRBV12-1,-,TGTGCCAGCACTATGGCCGGGACTAGCGGCAATGAGCAGTTCTTC,CASTMAGTSGNEQFF
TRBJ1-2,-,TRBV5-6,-,TGTGCCAGCAGCTTGGACAGGCAAAGCTATGGCTACACCTTC,CASSLDRQSYGYTF
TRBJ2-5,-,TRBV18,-,TGTGCCAGCTCAAGACTCCGGACACTTACCGAAGAGACCCAGTACTTC,CASSRLRTLTEETQYF
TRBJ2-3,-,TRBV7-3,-,TGTGCCAGCAGCTTAAGCGGGAGCACAGATACGCAGTATTTT,CASSLSGSTDTQYF
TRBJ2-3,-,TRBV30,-,TGTGCCTGGAGTCCTAGACGATCCGATACGCAGTATTTT,CAWSPRRSDTQYF
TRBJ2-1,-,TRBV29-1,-,TGCAGCGTTGCAGGCTCAAGTGAGCAGTTCTTC,CSVAGSSEQFF
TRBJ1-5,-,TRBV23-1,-,TGCGCCAGCAGTCAATGTCCCGGGACACGGATCTATAGCAATCAGCCCCAGCATTTT,CASSQCPGTRIYSNQPQHF
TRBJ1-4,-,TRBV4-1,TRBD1,TGCGCCAGCAGCCAAGAAGGGGGCGCGAATGAAAAACTGTTTTTT,CASSQEGGANEKLFF
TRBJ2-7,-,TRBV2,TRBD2,TGTGCCAGCAGTGAAGGTGGCACTAGCGGGAGGCAGCAGTACTTC,CASSEGGTSGRQQYF
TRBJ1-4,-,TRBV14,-,TGTGCCAGCAGCCAAGACATTCGAGAAGGGGGTGAAAAACTGTTTTTT,CASSQDIREGGEKLFF
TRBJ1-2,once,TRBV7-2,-,TGTGCCAGCAGCTTAGTTTCTTGGCAGAACTATGGCTACACCTTC,CASSLVSWQNYGYTF
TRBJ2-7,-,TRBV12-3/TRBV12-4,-,TGTGCCAGCAGTACGCTGGCTGGCGAGCAGTACTTC,CASSTLAGEQYF
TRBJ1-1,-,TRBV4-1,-,TGCGCCAGCAGCCAAGATTCCCTCCGGACTTCCTGGGTCGAAGCTTTCTTT,CASSQDSLRTSWVEAFF
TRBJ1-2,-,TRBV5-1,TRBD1,TGCGCCAGCCGCCAGGGACAGGGGGCCTATGGCTACACCTTC,CASRQGQGAYGYTF
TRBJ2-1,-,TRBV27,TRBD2,TGTGCCAGCAGGCGACTAGCGGCCCCTTCGGAGAAAAATGAGCAGTTCTTC,CASRRLAAPSEKNEQFF
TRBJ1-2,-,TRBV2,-,TGTGCCAGCAGTGTAGGAGTCTGGCAGGGGAGAGGTAATGGCTACACCTTC,CASSVGVWQGRGNGYTF
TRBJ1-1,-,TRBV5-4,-,TGTGCCAGCAGCTTGGGTGGTGGTGGGGGGGCCACTGAAGCTTTCTTT,CASSLGGGGGATEAFF
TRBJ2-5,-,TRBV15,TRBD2,TGTGCCACCAGCCGCCGGCCCGGACTAGCGAACCAAGAGACCCAGTACTTC,CATSRRPGLANQETQYF
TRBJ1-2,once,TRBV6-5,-,-,CASSSSTGQWGYTF
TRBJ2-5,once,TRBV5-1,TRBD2,TGCGCCAGCAGCTGGGGGGGCCAAGAGACCCAGTACTTC,CASSWGGQETQYF
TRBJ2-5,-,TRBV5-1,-,TGCGCCAGCAGCTTGGCCTCTAGATTGGCCAACCAAGAGACCCAGTACTTC,CASSLASRLANQETQYF
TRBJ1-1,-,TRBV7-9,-,TGTGCCAGCAGCTCCGGGGGCACTGAAGCTTTCTTT,CASSSGGTEAFF
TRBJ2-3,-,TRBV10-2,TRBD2,TGCGCCAGCAGTGATCGAGTCGAAGCGGGAGGTACAGATACGCAGTATTTT,CASSDRVEAGGTDTQYF
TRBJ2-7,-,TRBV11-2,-,TGTGCCAGCAGCCTCCTAGTAGGCGAGCAGTACTTC,CASSLLVGEQYF
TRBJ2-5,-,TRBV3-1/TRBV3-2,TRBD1,TGTGCCAGCAGCCAGACAGGGTGGGAGACCCAGTACTTC,CASSQTGWETQYF
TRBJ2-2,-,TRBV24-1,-,TGTGCCACCAGTGATTCGGTCTCGAGGGGACATCACACCGGGGAGCTGTTTTTT,CATSDSVSRGHHTGELFF
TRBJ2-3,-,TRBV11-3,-,TGTGCCAGCAGCTTTTACAGCACTAGCACAGATACGCAGTATTTT,CASSFYSTSTDTQYF
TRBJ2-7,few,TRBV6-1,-,TGTGCCAGCAGTGAGGGGGGCTCCTACGAGCAGTACTTC,CASSEGGSYEQYF
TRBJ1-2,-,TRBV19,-,TGTGCCAGTAGTATAGATGTCCTCCGCGGGAACTATGGCTACACCTTC,CASSIDVLRGNYGYTF
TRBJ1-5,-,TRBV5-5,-,TGTGCCAGCAGCTTGGTAATCAACTTGGAGCATCAGCCCCAGCATTTT,CASSLVINLEHQPQHF
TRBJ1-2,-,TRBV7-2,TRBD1,TGTGCCAGCAGCCACACAGGGGACCCCAGCTATGGCTACACCTTC,CASSHTGDPSYGYTF
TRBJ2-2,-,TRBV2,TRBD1,TGTGCCAGCAGACGGACAGGTGACACCGGGGAGCTGTTTTTT,CASRRTGDTGELFF
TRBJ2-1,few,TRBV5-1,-,TGCGCCAGCAGCTTGTTGCGGAATGAGCAGTTCTTC,CASSLLRNEQFF
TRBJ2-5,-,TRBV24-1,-,TGTGCCACCAGCGACTCTTTAGCGGAACAAGAGACCCAGTACTTC,CATSDSLAEQETQYF
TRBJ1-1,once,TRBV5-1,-,TGCGCCAGCAGCTTGGAGCCGCAGACAGGCGAAGCTTTCTTT,CASSLEPQTGEAFF
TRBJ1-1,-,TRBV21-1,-,TGTGCCAGCAACCATTCTTGGGGGGTAAACACTGAAGCTTTCTTT,CASNHSWGVNTEAFF
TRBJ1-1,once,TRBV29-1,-,TGCAGCGCTACTAGACGGCCCTCGAACACTGAAGCTTTCTTT,CSATRRPSNTEAFF
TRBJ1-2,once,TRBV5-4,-,TGTGCCAGCAGCTTGTTTTCGGAGGGAACTCTCAAGATCTACACCTTC,CASSLFSEGTLKIYTF
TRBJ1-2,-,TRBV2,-,TGTGCCAGCAGTGAAGAACGGGGGTTCAGAGGCTACACCTTC,CASSEERGFRGYTF
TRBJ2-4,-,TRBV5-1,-,TGCGCCAGCAGCTTCCATAGTCTGGACATTCAGTACTTC,CASSFHSLDIQYF
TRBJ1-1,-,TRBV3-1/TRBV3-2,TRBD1,TGTGCCAGCAGCCCTCGGACAGGGTGGGACACTGAAGCTTTCTTT,CASSPRTGWDTEAFF
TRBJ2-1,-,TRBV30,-,TGTGCCTGGAGCGGGAGAGGGAGGGGGGGTGAGCAGTTCTTC,CAWSGRGRGGEQFF
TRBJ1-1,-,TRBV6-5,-,TGTGCCAGCAGTTACAAAGGGGGCACTGAAGCTTTCTTT,CASSYKGGTEAFF
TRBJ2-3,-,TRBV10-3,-,TGTGCCATCAGTGAGTCGACAGGCACAGATACGCAGTATTTT,CAISESTGTDTQYF
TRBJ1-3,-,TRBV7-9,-,TGTGCCAGCAGCCTCATACAGGGAACAATAGCTGGAAACACCATATATTTT,CASSLIQGTIAGNTIYF